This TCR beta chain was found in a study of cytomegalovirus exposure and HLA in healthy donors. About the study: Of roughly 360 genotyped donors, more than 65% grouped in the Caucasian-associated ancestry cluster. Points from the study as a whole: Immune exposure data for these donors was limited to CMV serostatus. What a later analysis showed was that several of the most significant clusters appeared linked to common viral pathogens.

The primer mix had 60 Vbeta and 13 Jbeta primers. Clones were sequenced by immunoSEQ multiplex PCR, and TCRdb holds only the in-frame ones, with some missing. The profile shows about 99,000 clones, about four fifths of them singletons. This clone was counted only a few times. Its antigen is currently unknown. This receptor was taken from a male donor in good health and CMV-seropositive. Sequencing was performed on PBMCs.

The CDR3 here is CASSYSRDTYEKLFF. The CDR3 coding sequence is TGTGCCAGCAGTTACTCCCGGGACACCTATGAAAAACTGTTTTTT. V is TRBV6-5 and J is TRBJ1-4, with D possibly being TRBD1 (6 bases). Per germline, CDR1 MNHEY and CDR2 SVGAGI. This CDR3 region has 15 residues. Deletions cut 0 bases from V and 6 bases from J, with 11 bases between.